This T cell receptor beta chain originates from a study of shared clonotypes between healthy human individuals. Genomic DNA of every subset was divided equally among multiple immunoSEQ plates. In the authors' methods: From ImmunoSEQ came sequences covering only the junction and carrying no quality scores, so filtering differed. The repertoire was sequenced with immunoSEQ multiplex PCR; TCRdb's copy has only in-frame clones and lacks some. V, J and clone size derive from that table, while D and trimming were established from the DNA sequence. The sample shows approximately 470,000 clones, about 84% of them seen only once. Donors included only healthy HIV-negative adults lacking recent acute infections or vaccinations. There are 14 residues in the CDR3. CDR1 and CDR2 from the germline V gene are SGHRS and YFSETQ. This clone was seen only a few times. A single base is all that separates this from a far larger clone, so a read error is likely. This CDR3 is also generated by other DNA sequences in the sample.

The TCR was taken from a woman between 35 and 50 years old in good health. Some clones in this sample may be carry-over from other donors' samples. The sample taken for sequencing was PBMCs. The gene calls are TRBV5-1 and TRBJ2-7; 10 bases match TRBD2. The CDR3 DNA reads as TGCGCTAGCAGCTTTCGAGCGGGAGGGTACGAGCAGTACTTC. Protein sequence: CASSFRAGGYEQYF. Full variable domain (outside the CDR3, taken from reference TRBV5-1 and TRBJ2-7): KAGVTQTPRYLIKTRGQQVTLSCSPISGHRSVSWYQQTPGQGLQFLFEYFSETQRNKGNFPGRFSGRQFSNSRSEMNVSTLELGDSALYLCASSFRAGGYEQYFGPGTRLTVT.